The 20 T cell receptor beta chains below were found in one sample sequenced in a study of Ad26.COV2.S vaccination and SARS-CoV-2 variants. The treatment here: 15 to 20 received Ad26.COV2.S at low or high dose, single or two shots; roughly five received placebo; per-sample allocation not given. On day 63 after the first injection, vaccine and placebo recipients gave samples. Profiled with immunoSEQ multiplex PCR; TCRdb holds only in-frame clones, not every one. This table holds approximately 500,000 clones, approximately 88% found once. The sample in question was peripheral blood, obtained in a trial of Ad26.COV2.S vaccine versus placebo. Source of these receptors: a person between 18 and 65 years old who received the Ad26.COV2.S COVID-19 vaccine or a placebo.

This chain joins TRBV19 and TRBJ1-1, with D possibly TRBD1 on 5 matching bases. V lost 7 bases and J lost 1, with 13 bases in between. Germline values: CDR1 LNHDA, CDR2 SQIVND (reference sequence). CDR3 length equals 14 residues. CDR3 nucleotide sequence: TGTGCCAGTAAAATGGGGCAGGCGAACACTGAAGCTTTCTTT. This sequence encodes CASKMGQANTEAFF.

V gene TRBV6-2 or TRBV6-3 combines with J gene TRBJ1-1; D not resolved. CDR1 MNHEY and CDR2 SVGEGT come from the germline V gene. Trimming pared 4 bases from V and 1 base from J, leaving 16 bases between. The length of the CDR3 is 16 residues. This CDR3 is CASSSFSVGRNTEAFF. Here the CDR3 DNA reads TGTGCCAGCAGTTCATTTTCGGTAGGGAGGAACACTGAAGCTTTCTTT.

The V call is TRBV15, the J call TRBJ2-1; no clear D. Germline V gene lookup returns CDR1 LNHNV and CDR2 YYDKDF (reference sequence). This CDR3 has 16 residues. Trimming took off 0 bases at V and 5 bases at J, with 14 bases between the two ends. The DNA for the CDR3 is TGTGCCACCAGCAGAGACCTAGGCCGACCAAACAATGAGCAGTTCTTC. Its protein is CATSRDLGRPNNEQFF.

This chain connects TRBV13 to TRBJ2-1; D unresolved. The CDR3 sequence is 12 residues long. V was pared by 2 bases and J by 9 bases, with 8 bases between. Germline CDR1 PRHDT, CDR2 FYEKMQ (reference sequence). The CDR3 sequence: CASSLPLGEQFF. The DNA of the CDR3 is TGTGCCAGCAGCTTACCATTAGGTGAGCAGTTCTTC.

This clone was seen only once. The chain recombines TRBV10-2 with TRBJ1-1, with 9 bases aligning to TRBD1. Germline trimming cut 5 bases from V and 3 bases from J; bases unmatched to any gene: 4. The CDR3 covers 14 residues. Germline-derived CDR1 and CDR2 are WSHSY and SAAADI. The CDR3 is CASSTGGVDTEAFF. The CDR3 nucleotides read TGCGCCAGCAGTACAGGGGGCGTCGACACTGAAGCTTTCTTT.

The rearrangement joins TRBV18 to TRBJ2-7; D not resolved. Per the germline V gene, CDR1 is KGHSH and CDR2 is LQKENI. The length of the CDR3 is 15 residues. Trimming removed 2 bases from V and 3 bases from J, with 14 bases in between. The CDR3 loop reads CASSPKASAGYEQYF. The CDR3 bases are TGTGCCAGCTCACCAAAAGCATCCGCCGGCTACGAGCAGTACTTC.

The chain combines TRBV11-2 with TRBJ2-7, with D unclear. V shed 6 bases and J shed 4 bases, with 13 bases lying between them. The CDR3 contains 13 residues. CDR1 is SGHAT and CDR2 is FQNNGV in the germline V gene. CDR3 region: CASRSGSRYEQYF. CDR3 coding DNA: TGTGCCAGCAGGTCAGGCAGCCGGTACGAGCAGTACTTC.

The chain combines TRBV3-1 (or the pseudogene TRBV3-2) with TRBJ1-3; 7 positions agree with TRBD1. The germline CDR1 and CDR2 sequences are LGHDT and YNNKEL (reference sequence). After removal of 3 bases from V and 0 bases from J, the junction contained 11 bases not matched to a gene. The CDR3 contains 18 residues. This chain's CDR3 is CASSQGNTGATSGNTIYF. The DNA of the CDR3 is TGTGCCAGCAGCCAGGGGAACACAGGGGCGACCTCTGGAAACACCATATATTTT.

CDR3 coding DNA: TGTGCCAGCAGCTTAGGCTCGGCGACGCACACTGAAGCTTTCTTT. Its protein is CASSLGSATHTEAFF. The chain carries TRBV7-2 and TRBJ1-1, with D uncertain. Germline V lookup: CDR1 SGHTA, CDR2 FQGNSA. CDR3 size: 15 residues. V was trimmed by 1 base and J by 3 bases, leaving 12 bases between them.

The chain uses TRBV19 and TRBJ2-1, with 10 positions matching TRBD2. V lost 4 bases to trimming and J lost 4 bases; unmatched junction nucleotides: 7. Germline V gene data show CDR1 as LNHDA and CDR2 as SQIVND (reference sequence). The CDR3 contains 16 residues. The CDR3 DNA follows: TGTGCCAGTAGTAGAACCACTAGCGGGGTGTACAATGAGCAGTTCTTC. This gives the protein CASSRTTSGVYNEQFF.

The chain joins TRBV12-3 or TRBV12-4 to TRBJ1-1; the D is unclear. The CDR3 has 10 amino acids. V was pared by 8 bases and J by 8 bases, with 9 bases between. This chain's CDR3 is CASGFPEAFF. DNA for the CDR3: TGTGCCAGCGGCTTCCCCGAAGCTTTCTTT.

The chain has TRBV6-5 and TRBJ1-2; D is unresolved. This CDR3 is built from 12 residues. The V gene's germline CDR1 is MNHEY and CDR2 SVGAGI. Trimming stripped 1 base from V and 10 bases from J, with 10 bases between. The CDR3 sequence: CASSYLGGDYTF. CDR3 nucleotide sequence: TGTGCCAGCAGTTACTTGGGCGGGGACTACACCTTC.

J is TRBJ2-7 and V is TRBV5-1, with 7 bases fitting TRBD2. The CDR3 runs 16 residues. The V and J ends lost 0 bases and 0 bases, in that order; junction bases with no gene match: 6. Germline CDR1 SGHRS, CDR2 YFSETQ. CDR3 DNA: TGCGCCAGCAGCTTGGGCCATGCGGGGGTCTCCTACGAGCAGTACTTC. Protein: CASSLGHAGVSYEQYF.

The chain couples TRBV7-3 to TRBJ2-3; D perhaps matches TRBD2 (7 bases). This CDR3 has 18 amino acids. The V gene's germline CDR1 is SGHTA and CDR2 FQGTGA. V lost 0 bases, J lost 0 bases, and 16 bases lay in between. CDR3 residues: CASSLTAGALTSTDTQYF. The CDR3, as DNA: TGTGCCAGCAGCTTAACGGCGGGGGCTCTCACTAGCACAGATACGCAGTATTTT.

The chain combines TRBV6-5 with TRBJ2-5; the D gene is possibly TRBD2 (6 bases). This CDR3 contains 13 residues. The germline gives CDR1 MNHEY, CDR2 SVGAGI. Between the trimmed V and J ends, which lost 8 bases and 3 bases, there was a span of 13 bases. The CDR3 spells CASAGTIEETQYF. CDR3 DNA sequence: TGTGCCAGCGCGGGGACGATTGAAGAGACCCAGTACTTC.

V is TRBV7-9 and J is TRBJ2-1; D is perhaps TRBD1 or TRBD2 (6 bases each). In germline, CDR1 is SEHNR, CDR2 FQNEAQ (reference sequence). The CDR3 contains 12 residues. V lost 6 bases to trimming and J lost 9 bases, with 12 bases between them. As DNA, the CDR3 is TGTGCCAGCAGTAGGGGGGCTTTTGAGCAGTTCTTC. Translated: CASSRGAFEQFF. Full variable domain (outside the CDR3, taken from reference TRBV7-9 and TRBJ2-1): DTGVSQNPRHKITKRGQNVTFRCDPISEHNRLYWYRQTLGQGPEFLTYFQNEAQLEKSRLLSDRFSAERPKGSFSTLEIQRTEQGDSAMYLCASSRGAFEQFFGPGTRLTVL.

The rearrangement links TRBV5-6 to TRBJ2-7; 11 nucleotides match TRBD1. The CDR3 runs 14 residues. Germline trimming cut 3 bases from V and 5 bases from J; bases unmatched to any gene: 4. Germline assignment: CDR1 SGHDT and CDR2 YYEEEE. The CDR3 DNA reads TGTGCCAGCAGCTGGGGACAGGGGGTGGACGAGCAGTACTTC. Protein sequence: CASSWGQGVDEQYF.

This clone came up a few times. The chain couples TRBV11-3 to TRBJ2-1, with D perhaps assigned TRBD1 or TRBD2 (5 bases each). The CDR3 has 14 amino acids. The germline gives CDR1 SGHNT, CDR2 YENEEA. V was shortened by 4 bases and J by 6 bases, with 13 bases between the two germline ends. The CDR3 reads CASSSSGTVNEQFF. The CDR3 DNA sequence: TGTGCCAGCAGCTCCTCCGGGACGGTCAATGAGCAGTTCTTC.

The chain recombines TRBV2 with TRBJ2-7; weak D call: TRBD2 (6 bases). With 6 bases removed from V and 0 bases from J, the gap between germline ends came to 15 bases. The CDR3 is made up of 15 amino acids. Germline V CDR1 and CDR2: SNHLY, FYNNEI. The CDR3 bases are TGTGCCAGCAGCTCCACCCGGGGGTCCTCCTACGAGCAGTACTTC. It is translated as CASSSTRGSSYEQYF.

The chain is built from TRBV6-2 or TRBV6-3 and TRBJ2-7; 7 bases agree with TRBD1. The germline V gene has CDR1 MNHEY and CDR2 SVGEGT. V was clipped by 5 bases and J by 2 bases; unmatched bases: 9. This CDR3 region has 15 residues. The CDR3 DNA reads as TGTGCCAGCAGTAGAGGGGGCCACAATACCTACGAGCAGTACTTC. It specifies CASSRGGHNTYEQYF.